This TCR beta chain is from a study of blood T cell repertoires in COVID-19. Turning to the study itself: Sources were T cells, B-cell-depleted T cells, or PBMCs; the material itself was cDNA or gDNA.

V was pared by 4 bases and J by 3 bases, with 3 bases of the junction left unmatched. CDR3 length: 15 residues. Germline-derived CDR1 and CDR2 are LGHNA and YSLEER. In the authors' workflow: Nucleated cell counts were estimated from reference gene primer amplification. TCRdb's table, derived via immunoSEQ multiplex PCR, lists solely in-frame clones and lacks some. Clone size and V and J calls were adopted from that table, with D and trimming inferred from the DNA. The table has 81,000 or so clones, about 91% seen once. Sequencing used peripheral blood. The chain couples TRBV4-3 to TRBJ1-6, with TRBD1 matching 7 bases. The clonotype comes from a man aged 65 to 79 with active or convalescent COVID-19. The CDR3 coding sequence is TGCGCCAGCAGCCCGGGACAGCTCTATAATTCACCCCTCCACTTT. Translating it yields CASSPGQLYNSPLHF.